This passage covers 6 T cell receptor beta chains from one sample sequenced in a study of brain T cells in children with intractable seizures. Measured with immunoSEQ multiplex PCR; TCRdb has only the in-frame clones, and not every one. The data hold over 95,000 clones, with 90% to 95% observed a single time. The sequences come from peripheral blood, collected at surgery. These receptors came from a boy less than two years old with hemimegalencephaly and intractable seizures.

The chain is built from TRBV27 and TRBJ1-2; 7 bases match TRBD1. J gave up 8 bases and V 6 bases, and 9 bases lay outside the gene matches. Germline CDR1 MNHEY, CDR2 SMNVEV (reference sequence). The CDR3 spans 13 residues. The DNA for the CDR3 is TGTGCCAGCAGACGCGACAGGGTTGGAGGCTACACCTTC. Translation gives CASRRDRVGGYTF.

This rearrangement joins TRBV4-1 to TRBJ2-1; TRBD2 matches at 11 bases. CDR3 length: 15 amino acids. From germline, CDR1 is MGHRA and CDR2 YSYEKL. The V and J ends lost 5 bases and 4 bases, in that order; junction bases with no gene match: 4. The CDR3 loop reads CASSILAGGYNEQFF. The DNA of the CDR3 is TGCGCCAGCAGCATATTAGCGGGAGGGTACAATGAGCAGTTCTTC.

The rearrangement links TRBV4-2 to TRBJ2-7; D is perhaps TRBD2 (5 bases). This CDR3 is built from 14 residues. In germline, CDR1 is LGHNA, CDR2 YNFKEQ. Between the trimmed V and J ends, which lost 3 bases and 0 bases, there was a span of 9 bases. The CDR3 loop is CASSQDWSSYEQYF. CDR3 in DNA: TGTGCCAGCAGCCAGGACTGGAGCTCCTACGAGCAGTACTTC.

The chain carries TRBV12-3 or TRBV12-4 and TRBJ2-5; TRBD1 or TRBD2 may be the D gene (5 bases each). This CDR3 spans 13 amino acids. Between the trimmed V and J ends, which lost 6 bases and 4 bases, there was a span of 12 bases. The CDR3 sequence is CASSLGTPETQYF. The CDR3 region has the DNA TGTGCCAGCAGCCTAGGGACCCCAGAGACCCAGTACTTC.

The chain joins TRBV28 to TRBJ2-7; 9 bases are shared with TRBD2. Germline loops: CDR1 MDHEN, CDR2 SYDVKM. The CDR3 is 17 residues long. Trimming removed 6 bases from V and 3 bases from J; junction bases left unmatched: 15. CDR3 amino acids: CASSRKTGYSGGYEQYF. The CDR3 coding sequence is TGTGCCAGCAGCCGAAAGACAGGGTATAGCGGGGGCTACGAGCAGTACTTC. Full variable domain (missing parts from reference TRBV28 and TRBJ2-7): DVKVTQSSRYLVKRTGEKVFLECVQDMDHENMFWYRQDPGLGLRLIYFSYDVKMKEKGDIPEGYSVSREKKERFSLILESASTNQTSMYLCASSRKTGYSGGYEQYFGPGTRLTVT.

This chain links TRBV12-3 or TRBV12-4 with TRBJ1-2; no reliable D call. The V end lost 2 bases, the J end lost 4 bases, and 5 bases lay between the germline ends. The CDR3 totals 12 residues. The CDR3 DNA reads TGTGCCAGCAGTTTACCACTCTATGGCTACACCTTC. Encoded protein: CASSLPLYGYTF.